A single sample gave rise to the 21 T cell receptor beta chains below, sequenced in a study of beta chain features in type 1 diabetes. No cognate antigen is known for these TCRs. The study's findings and limits: TCRB CDR3s from Type 1 diabetes patients were moderately but significantly shorter in all four CD4+ subsets.

Investigators reverse transcribed all isolated RNA, so they sequenced expressed TCRB transcripts. Repertoires were generated with immunoSEQ multiplex PCR, while TCRdb's copy carries only in-frame clones and drops some. Seen here are 350,000 to 450,000 clones, approximately 12% observed once, and the top ten hold approximately 0.01%. Sequencing input: naive CD4+ T cells from blood. Receptors originate from a woman aged 18-29 years with type 1 diabetes.

In its sample, this clone was seen a few times. The chain employs TRBV7-9 and TRBJ1-6; 7 bases agree with TRBD1. The CDR3 runs 14 residues. Trimming took 5 bases from V and 5 from J; bases not matched to a gene: 3. The germline V gene encodes CDR1 SEHNR and CDR2 FQNEAQ (reference sequence). CDR3 DNA sequence: TGTGCCAGCAGCCGGGGACAGAATAATTCACCCCTCCACTTT. This translates into CASSRGQNNSPLHF.

The rearrangement uses TRBV4-3 and TRBJ2-7; D is possibly TRBD2 (6 bases). CDR3 size: 18 residues. CDR1 LGHNA and CDR2 YSLEER come from the germline V gene. Trimming stripped 0 bases from V and 3 bases from J, with 21 bases between. This chain's CDR3 is CASSQDVTRGVVDYEQYF. In nucleotides, the CDR3 is TGCGCCAGCAGCCAAGATGTTACGCGGGGAGTCGTCGACTACGAGCAGTACTTC.

The chain couples TRBV14 to TRBJ1-2; the D gene is possibly TRBD1 (6 bases). V was pared by 1 base and J by 1 base, with 13 bases between. Germline values: CDR1 SGHDN, CDR2 FVKESK. The CDR3 runs 16 residues. CDR3 DNA sequence: TGTGCCAGCAGCCAAGGTCCAGGGGCCATTAACTATGGCTACACCTTC. This translates into CASSQGPGAINYGYTF. Looking up the rest from reference TRBV14 and TRBJ1-2 gives the full variable domain: EAGVTQFPSHSVIEKGQTVTLRCDPISGHDNLYWYRRVMGKEIKFLLHFVKESKQDESGMPNNRFLAERTGGTYSTLKVQPAELEDSGVYFCASSQGPGAINYGYTFGSGTRLTVV.

This clone was recorded a few times. The genes are TRBV15 and TRBJ2-7; D is unresolved. Germline assignment: CDR1 LNHNV and CDR2 YYDKDF (reference sequence). V was shortened by 5 bases and J by 7 bases, with 15 bases between the two germline ends. There are 13 residues in the CDR3. CDR3 nucleotide sequence: TGTGCCACCAGCGACGTCTCGTTCGGGGAGCAGTACTTC. As protein: CATSDVSFGEQYF.

This clone was recorded a few times. The chain joins TRBV6-5 to TRBJ2-3; no definite D call. Germline CDR1 and CDR2: MNHEY and SVGAGI. This CDR3 spans 16 amino acids. Trimming removed 0 bases at V and 1 base at J, with 11 bases between. DNA for the CDR3: TGTGCCAGCAGTTACTCGTACGGTTTTCGCACAGATACGCAGTATTTT. Encoded protein: CASSYSYGFRTDTQYF.

The CDR3 bases are TGTGCCAGCAGCGTCCCGGGACAGGGGTTCGAGCAGTACTTC. It translates to CASSVPGQGFEQYF. The chain recombines TRBV28 with TRBJ2-7, with 10 bases aligning to TRBD1. The CDR3 is 14 residues long. Trimming at V came to 6 bases and at J to 6 bases, leaving 8 bases not matched to a gene. Germline V gene sequence: CDR1 MDHEN, CDR2 SYDVKM. The full variable domain, completed using reference TRBV28 and TRBJ2-7, is DVKVTQSSRYLVKRTGEKVFLECVQDMDHENMFWYRQDPGLGLRLIYFSYDVKMKEKGDIPEGYSVSREKKERFSLILESASTNQTSMYLCASSVPGQGFEQYFGPGTRLTVT.

CDR3 region: CASSPAPPGQGPPEAFF. The CDR3, as DNA: TGTGCCAGCAGCCCCGCCCCTCCTGGACAGGGACCCCCTGAAGCTTTCTTT. The chain couples TRBV7-9 to TRBJ1-1; TRBD1 matches at 8 bases. CDR1 and CDR2 from the germline V gene are SEHNR and FQNEAQ (reference sequence). The V and J ends lost 5 bases and 6 bases, in that order; junction bases with no gene match: 17. The length of the CDR3 is 17 residues.

The table lists this clone with a few counts. The J gene is TRBJ1-2, the V gene TRBV19; D gene ambiguous. From germline, CDR1 is LNHDA and CDR2 SQIVND (reference sequence). The CDR3 has 13 amino acids. V was cut by 1 base and J by 2 bases, with 5 bases left in between. The CDR3 is CASSIAANYGYTF. The CDR3 nucleotides read TGTGCCAGTAGTATAGCTGCGAACTATGGCTACACCTTC.

This clone was counted only a few times. In DNA, the CDR3 is TGCGCCAGCAGCCAAACTAGCGGGGGGAACACCGGGGAGCTGTTTTTT. Translation gives CASSQTSGGNTGELFF. The chain uses TRBV4-3 and TRBJ2-2, with 11 bases lining up with TRBD2. The CDR3 consists of 16 residues. V shed 2 bases, J shed 1 base, and the junction held 0 bases outside the gene matches. Germline V gene data show CDR1 as LGHNA and CDR2 as YSLEER.

The chain recombines TRBV11-2 with TRBJ1-2; TRBD1 aligns across 9 bases. There are 17 residues in the CDR3. Germline-derived CDR1 and CDR2 are SGHAT and FQNNGV. J was trimmed by 4 bases and V by 5 bases; bases with no gene match: 14. The CDR3 coding sequence is TGTGCCAGCAGCCCCCCCCTCGGGACAGGGACCCTCTATGGCTACACCTTC. Translating gives CASSPPLGTGTLYGYTF.

This chain joins TRBV28 and TRBJ1-2; D gene uncertain. Germline assignment: CDR1 MDHEN and CDR2 SYDVKM. There are 12 residues in the CDR3. V lost 1 base to trimming and J lost 5 bases, with 5 bases between them. CDR3 sequence reads: CASSLSGYGYTF. The CDR3, as DNA: TGTGCCAGCAGTTTATCGGGGTATGGCTACACCTTC.

This clone was detected only a few times. The chain employs TRBV11-2 and TRBJ2-5; perhaps TRBD2 as D (7 bases). The V and J ends lost 5 bases and 9 bases respectively, with 19 bases between them. CDR3 size: 14 residues. Per the germline V gene, CDR1 is SGHAT and CDR2 is FQNNGV. The CDR3 DNA reads as TGTGCCAGCAGCGCCGATAGGGGGGGTGAGGCCCAGTACTTC. This gives the protein CASSADRGGEAQYF.

The chain combines TRBV27 with TRBJ1-2; TRBD1 matches 10 bases. The CDR3 has 15 amino acids. The germline gives CDR1 MNHEY, CDR2 SMNVEV (reference sequence). Trimming at V came to 4 bases and at J to 4 bases, leaving 6 bases not matched to a gene. CDR3 nucleotide sequence: TGTGCCAGCAGTTCGTCCGGGACAGGGGTCTATGGCTACACCTTC. Protein: CASSSSGTGVYGYTF.

The rearrangement links TRBV6-5 to TRBJ2-5; D gene uncertain. With 0 bases removed from V and 4 bases from J, the gap between germline ends came to 15 bases. The CDR3 extends over 16 amino acids. Germline CDR1 is MNHEY and CDR2 is SVGAGI. The CDR3 DNA is TGTGCCAGCAGTTACTCCGGCGGAGAAGGTAGAGAGACCCAGTACTTC. Its translation: CASSYSGGEGRETQYF.

This clone appeared a few times. This chain uses TRBV6-6 with TRBJ1-5; D not certain. CDR3 length equals 13 residues. From germline, CDR1 is MNHNY and CDR2 SVGAGI (reference sequence). Trimming cost V 7 bases and J 7 bases, with 14 bases left between them. The CDR3 region has the DNA TGTGCCAGCACCGAAGGAGGAGCGCAGCCCCAGCATTTT. Residues: CASTEGGAQPQHF.

The V and J genes are TRBV19 and TRBJ1-5; maybe TRBD1 (5 bases). The ends were cut back, 6 bases at V and 9 bases at J, with 9 bases in the middle. Germline V CDR1 and CDR2: LNHDA, SQIVND (reference sequence). The CDR3 covers 11 residues. The CDR3 nucleotides are TGTGCCAGTAGCAAGGGGATGCCCCAGCATTTT. Translation gives CASSKGMPQHF.

This clone came up a few times. The V call is TRBV11-2, the J call TRBJ2-7; 10 bases fit TRBD2. The V and J ends lost 4 bases and 4 bases, in that order; junction bases with no gene match: 4. The CDR3 length is 14 residues. Germline CDR1 and CDR2: SGHAT and FQNNGV. CDR3 residues: CASSSPGLAYEQYF. The DNA for the CDR3 is TGTGCCAGCAGCTCTCCGGGACTAGCGTACGAGCAGTACTTC.

The J gene is TRBJ1-4, the V gene TRBV5-6; D unresolved. Germline V gene lookup returns CDR1 SGHDT and CDR2 YYEEEE. The CDR3 is made up of 13 amino acids. The V and J ends lost 2 bases and 8 bases respectively, with 10 bases between them. CDR3 residues: CASSLRGREKLFF. DNA for the CDR3: TGTGCCAGCAGCTTACGGGGTAGGGAAAAACTGTTTTTT.

The chain joins TRBV9 to TRBJ2-2; D unresolved. Between the trimmed V and J ends, which lost 1 base and 6 bases, there was a span of 10 bases. Germline V CDR1 and CDR2: SGDLS, YYNGEE. The CDR3 consists of 14 residues. CDR3 DNA: TGTGCCAGCAGCGTATCCCAGGCTCCCGGGGAGCTGTTTTTT. This encodes CASSVSQAPGELFF.

This sequence joins TRBV2 and TRBJ1-2; 8 bases are a match to TRBD1. V dropped 7 bases and J dropped 4; count of bases not matched to a gene: 8. The CDR3 consists of 14 residues. The germline CDR1 and CDR2 sequences are SNHLY and FYNNEI. CDR3 DNA sequence: TGTGCCAGCAAAACGGGACAGGCGATCTATGGCTACACCTTC. Protein product: CASKTGQAIYGYTF.

The genes are TRBV5-1 and TRBJ2-3; D uncertain. From germline, CDR1 is SGHRS and CDR2 YFSETQ. This CDR3 contains 15 residues. Trimming left V 0 bases short and J 4 bases short, with 12 bases between. The CDR3 reads CASSLDAVEADTQYF. Written as DNA, the CDR3 is TGCGCCAGCAGCTTGGACGCGGTCGAGGCAGATACGCAGTATTTT.